These 5 T cell receptor beta chains originate from one sample sequenced in a study of long-term antiretroviral therapy in people with HIV. Researchers ran immunoSEQ v3.0 at survey level. The data were produced by immunoSEQ multiplex PCR, yet TCRdb's version contains in-frame clones alone and is incomplete. The profile shows 30,000 or so clones, about four fifths of them singletons. The sequenced sample was unsorted PBMCs, obtained 3 years after starting antiretroviral therapy. The receptors come from a man aged 45 to 65 with HIV.

The rearrangement joins TRBV18 to TRBJ2-1; D is unresolved. V lost 5 bases and J lost 5, with 16 bases in between. The CDR3 consists of 15 residues. In germline, CDR1 is KGHSH, CDR2 LQKENI. Here the CDR3 reads CASSTRTSHDNEQFF. The CDR3 nucleotides are TGTGCCAGCTCAACCCGAACCAGTCACGACAATGAGCAGTTCTTC.

This clone was recorded a few times. Mismatch with germline at one junction end may stem from a read error. This chain joins TRBV7-7 and TRBJ2-5; TRBD2 agrees at 11 bases. There are 16 residues in the CDR3. CDR1 SSHAT and CDR2 FNYEAQ come from the germline V gene (reference sequence). This CDR3 is CASSHSGTSGGETQYF. The CDR3 nucleotides read TGTGCTAGCAGTCACTCCGGGACTAGCGGAGGGGAGACCCAGTACTTC.

The chain recombines TRBV27 with TRBJ2-7; TRBD1 aligns across 7 bases. The V gene's germline CDR1 is MNHEY and CDR2 SMNVEV (reference sequence). The V gene end was trimmed by 6 bases and the J gene end by 1 base; junction bases not matched to a gene: 6. There are 14 residues in the CDR3. CDR3 region: CASSGQESSYEQYF. The CDR3 region has the DNA TGTGCCAGCAGCGGACAGGAGTCGTCCTACGAGCAGTACTTC.

V is TRBV14 and J is TRBJ2-3; 8 bases agree with TRBD1. J gave up 1 base and V 6 bases, and 6 bases lay outside the gene matches. There are 15 residues in the CDR3. CDR1 is SGHDN and CDR2 is FVKESK in the germline V gene. In nucleotides, the CDR3 is TGTGCCAGCAGTCCGATCAGGGGGCGCACAGATACGCAGTATTTT. It yields the protein CASSPIRGRTDTQYF.

The chain combines TRBV13 with TRBJ2-7, with 9 nucleotides matching TRBD2. Germline CDR1 reads PRHDT; CDR2 reads FYEKMQ (reference sequence). This CDR3 is 15 amino acids long. With V trimmed by 5 bases and J by 5 bases, 10 bases remained unmatched. Written as DNA, the CDR3 is TGTGCCAGCAGCCCGGCCCTAGCGGGGCTGGACGAGCAGTACTTC. As protein: CASSPALAGLDEQYF.